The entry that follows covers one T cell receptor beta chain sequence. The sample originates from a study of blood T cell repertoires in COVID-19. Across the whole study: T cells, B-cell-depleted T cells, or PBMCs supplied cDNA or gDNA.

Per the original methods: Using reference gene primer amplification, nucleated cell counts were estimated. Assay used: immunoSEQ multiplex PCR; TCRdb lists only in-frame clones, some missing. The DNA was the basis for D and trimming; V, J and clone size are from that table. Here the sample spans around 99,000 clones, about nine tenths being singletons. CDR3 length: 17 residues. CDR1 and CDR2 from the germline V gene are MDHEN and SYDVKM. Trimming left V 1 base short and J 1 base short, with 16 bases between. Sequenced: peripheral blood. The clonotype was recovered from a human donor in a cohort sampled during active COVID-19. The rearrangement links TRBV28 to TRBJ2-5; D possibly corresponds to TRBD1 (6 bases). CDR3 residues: CASSLFLVGHFQETQYF. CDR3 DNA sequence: TGTGCCAGCAGTTTATTTTTAGTGGGACACTTCCAAGAGACCCAGTACTTC.